The rows below give T cell receptor beta chains drawn from one sample of a study of cytomegalovirus exposure and HLA in healthy donors. Sequencing used immunoSEQ multiplex PCR; TCRdb keeps in-frame clones, though not all of them. The repertoire consists of roughly 140,000 clones, with around 80% occurring once and the leading ten covering over 1.1%. Sequenced: PBMCs. All receptors derive from a young man in good health and CMV-seronegative. CDR3s include the opening cysteine and the closing phenylalanine or tryptophan. D genes are given only for firm matches. The listing skips clone size in some rows; elsewhere it reads once, few, many or a size class.

TRBV6-5	-	TRBJ2-1	few	TGTGCCAGCAGTTACTCGGGAGATGAGCAGTTCTTC	CASSYSGDEQFF
TRBV18	-	TRBJ1-5	-	TGTGCCAGCTCACCACAGGGAGGTGAGGAACAGCCCCAGCATTTT	CASSPQGGEEQPQHF
TRBV7-9	-	TRBJ2-2	many	TGTGCCAGCAGCCCCCCTACCGGGTTCACCGGGGAGCTGTTTTTT	CASSPPTGFTGELFF
TRBV18	-	TRBJ1-1	-	TGTGCCAGCTCACCACCTGGGGGGGGTAACACTGAAGCTTTCTTT	CASSPPGGGNTEAFF
TRBV5-4	-	TRBJ2-1	-	TGTGCCAGCAGCCTACCCGGGCTAGCTGTCAATGAGCAGTTCTTC	CASSLPGLAVNEQFF
TRBV30	TRBD1	TRBJ1-1	few	TGTGCCTGGAACAAACGCCGGACAGGGACCGATGAAGCTTTCTTT	CAWNKRRTGTDEAFF
TRBV2	-	TRBJ2-1	-	TGTGCCAGCAGTGAAGGGGCCGGGGGGCAGTTCTTC	CASSEGAGGQFF
TRBV4-1	TRBD1	TRBJ2-7	-	TGCGCCAGCAGCCAACCTCAGACAGGGGGGTCTTACGAGCAGTACTTC	CASSQPQTGGSYEQYF
TRBV10-3	TRBD2	TRBJ2-7	-	TGTGCCATCAGTGAGTCGGAGGATAGCGGGAGGGAGCAGTACTTC	CAISESEDSGREQYF
TRBV14	TRBD2	TRBJ2-3	-	TGTGCCAGCAGCCCGATGGAGCGGGACGCCGATACGCAGTATTTT	CASSPMERDADTQYF
TRBV25-1	TRBD1	TRBJ1-2	-	TGTGCCAGCACCTGGACAGGGGGCAGCTATGGCTACACCTTC	CASTWTGGSYGYTF
TRBV5-8	TRBD2	TRBJ2-7	-	TGTGCCAGCAGCTTTGCTAGCGGGGGAACCTACGAGCAGTACTTC	CASSFASGGTYEQYF
TRBV7-9	-	TRBJ2-7	few	TGTGCCAGCAGCCGGAGAGATTACGAGCAGTACTTC	CASSRRDYEQYF
TRBV10-2	TRBD2	TRBJ2-3	-	TGCGCCAGCAGTGGAGGCGGGAGAGTTGAAGATACGCAGTATTTT	CASSGGGRVEDTQYF